The 26 T cell receptor beta chains given below trace back to one sample, sequenced in a study of blood T cell repertoires in COVID-19. The assay was immunoSEQ multiplex PCR, and TCRdb's table has in-frame clones only and misses some. Of fewer than 300,000 clones detected, about 82% appear once; the ten largest clones hold 5.1%. Material: peripheral blood. The receptor source for this set is a man aged 50 to 59 with active or convalescent COVID-19.

The V gene is TRBV9, the J gene TRBJ2-3; D remains ambiguous. Trimming shortened V by 0 bases and J by 1 base, and 6 bases separated the two germline ends. Looked up from germline, CDR1 is SGDLS and CDR2 is YYNGEE. The CDR3 runs 14 residues. The CDR3 here is CASSVETGTDTQYF. In DNA, the CDR3 is TGTGCCAGCAGCGTAGAAACGGGCACAGATACGCAGTATTTT.

The chain joins TRBV6-5 to TRBJ2-5, with D hard to call. The V and J ends lost 6 bases and 3 bases respectively, with 11 bases between them. Per germline, CDR1 MNHEY and CDR2 SVGAGI. This CDR3 has 13 amino acids. CDR3 nucleotide sequence: TGTGCCAGCAGCACCCGGTTTGAAGAGACCCAGTACTTC. This translates into CASSTRFEETQYF.

This clone showed up many times. The chain joins TRBV10-1 to TRBJ1-6; D unclear. Germline CDR1 and CDR2: WNHNN and SYGVQD (reference sequence). CDR3 length: 13 amino acids. V lost 5 bases, J lost 10 bases, and 12 bases lay in between. CDR3 bases: TGCGCCAGCAGTATCTCCCGCGGATCACCCCTCCACTTT. Its protein is CASSISRGSPLHF.

V is TRBV12-5 and J is TRBJ2-5; 10 positions match TRBD2. The CDR3 is made up of 14 amino acids. V was clipped by 4 bases and J by 5 bases; unmatched bases: 4. Germline CDR1 reads LGHNT; CDR2 reads FRNRAP. CDR3 sequence reads: CASGSSGRGETQYF. CDR3 nucleotides: TGTGCTAGTGGTTCGAGCGGGAGGGGGGAGACCCAGTACTTC.

V gene TRBV5-1 combines with J gene TRBJ2-1, with D possibly matching TRBD2 (6 bases). The germline V gene has CDR1 SGHRS and CDR2 YFSETQ. The CDR3 loop spans 14 amino acids. V lost 2 bases and J 6 bases, leaving 12 bases between the germline ends. In DNA, the CDR3 is TGCGCCAGCAGCTTTGGGGACTCCGTCAATGAGCAGTTCTTC. Amino acid sequence: CASSFGDSVNEQFF.

This clone showed up just once. The rearrangement links TRBV30 to TRBJ1-5, with D maybe TRBD1 (6 bases). Deletions cut 1 base from V and 0 bases from J, with 10 bases between. This CDR3 region has 15 residues. CDR1 is GTSNPN and CDR2 is SVGIG in the germline V gene (reference sequence). The CDR3 sequence: CAWSAYRDSNQPQHF. As DNA, the CDR3 is TGTGCCTGGAGTGCCTACAGGGATAGCAATCAGCCCCAGCATTTT.

To note about this clone: The junction departs from germline at one end; a sequencing error may be responsible. J is TRBJ2-3 and V is TRBV7-7; D is perhaps TRBD1 (5 bases). Germline CDR1 is SSHAT and CDR2 is FNYEAQ (reference sequence). This CDR3 has 14 residues. For the CDR3, the DNA is TGTGCTAGCAGCTTAAGGGGCGACACAGATACGCAGTATTTT. Translated: CASSLRGDTDTQYF.

The J gene is TRBJ2-1, the V gene TRBV10-3; 12 nucleotides agree with TRBD2. This CDR3 region has 15 residues. The germline CDR1 and CDR2 sequences are ENHRY and SYGVKD. V lost 3 bases and J lost 7; bases outside the gene matches: 4. CDR3 coding DNA: TGTGCCATCAGTGATTTGACTAGCGGGAGTAATGAGCAGTTCTTC. Protein: CAISDLTSGSNEQFF.

The genes are TRBV7-2 and TRBJ1-2; TRBD1 agrees at 10 bases. There are 16 residues in the CDR3. Germline loops: CDR1 SGHTA, CDR2 FQGNSA. Trimming at V came to 5 bases and at J to 8 bases, leaving 14 bases not matched to a gene. This CDR3 reads CASSKGGTGAYQGYTF. The CDR3 region has the DNA TGTGCCAGCAGCAAAGGGGGGACAGGGGCATACCAGGGCTACACCTTC. Looking up the rest from reference TRBV7-2 and TRBJ1-2 gives the full variable domain: GAGVSQSPSNKVTEKGKDVELRCDPISGHTALYWYRQSLGQGLEFLIYFQGNSAPDKSGLPSDRFSAERTGGSVSTLTIQRTQQEDSAVYLCASSKGGTGAYQGYTFGSGTRLTVV.

The gene calls are TRBV18 and TRBJ1-6; no reliable D call. The germline V and J ends were trimmed by 3 bases and 10 bases, with 7 bases remaining between them. Germline CDR1 KGHSH, CDR2 LQKENI. The CDR3 runs to 12 residues. This CDR3 is CASSPVASPLHF. CDR3 DNA: TGTGCCAGCTCACCCGTGGCCTCACCCCTCCACTTT.

The chain employs TRBV7-8 and TRBJ2-3; the D is unclear. This CDR3 has 14 amino acids. Looked up from germline, CDR1 is SGHVS and CDR2 is FQNEAQ. V was cut by 3 bases and J by 2 bases, with 9 bases left in between. Here the CDR3 reads CASSLYSYTDTQYF. In nucleotides, the CDR3 is TGTGCCAGCAGCTTGTACAGTTACACAGATACGCAGTATTTT.

The chain joins TRBV7-2 to TRBJ1-4, with 7 bases that match TRBD1. V was clipped by 3 bases and J by 0 bases; unmatched bases: 4. Germline lookup yields CDR1 SGHTA and CDR2 FQGNSA. CDR3 length: 16 amino acids. CDR3 in amino acids: CASSFWDSATNEKLFF. CDR3 DNA sequence: TGTGCCAGCAGCTTCTGGGACAGTGCAACTAATGAAAAACTGTTTTTT.

V usage is TRBV5-6 and J usage is TRBJ1-2; a weak D match, TRBD1 (6 bases). From germline, CDR1 is SGHDT and CDR2 YYEEEE. The CDR3 has 16 residues. Trimming took 0 bases from V and 3 from J, leaving 15 bases between them. Here the CDR3 DNA reads TGTGCCAGCAGCTTGGGGGATCAGGGGTTGTACTATGGCTACACCTTC. Amino acid sequence: CASSLGDQGLYYGYTF.

V is TRBV5-8 and J is TRBJ2-7, with D perhaps matching TRBD2 (6 bases). V dropped 9 bases and J dropped 0 bases, with 25 bases sitting between them. Germline CDR1 reads SGHTS; CDR2 reads YDEGEE. The CDR3 covers 17 residues. The DNA of the CDR3 is TGTGCCACTACCCAACCCCCCGGGTCGACTAGCTCCTACGAGCAGTACTTC. Translated, it gives CATTQPPGSTSSYEQYF.

The V gene is TRBV12-3 or TRBV12-4, the J gene TRBJ1-3; unclear D gene. The germline V and J ends were trimmed by 6 bases and 0 bases, with 6 bases remaining between them. The CDR3 covers 13 residues. CDR3: CASSPFSGNTIYF. The CDR3 nucleotides are TGTGCCAGCAGCCCCTTCTCTGGAAACACCATATATTTT.

This sequence joins TRBV5-4 and TRBJ2-2, with TRBD2 matching 11 bases. The CDR3 extends over 15 amino acids. Per the germline V gene, CDR1 is SGHNT and CDR2 is YYREEE (reference sequence). The V segment lost 1 base and the J segment 7 bases; nucleotides outside the gene matches: 3. The CDR3 DNA sequence: TGTGCCAGCAGCTTGACTAGCGGGAGCCACGGGGAGCTGTTTTTT. Translating gives CASSLTSGSHGELFF.

J is TRBJ1-1 and V is TRBV4-3, with 9 positions matching TRBD1. The CDR3 covers 15 residues. The junction had 6 bases not matched to a gene; V was cut back by 0 bases and J by 7 bases. The germline V gene has CDR1 LGHNA and CDR2 YSLEER. For the CDR3, the DNA is TGCGCCAGCAGCCAAGATCGCGGGACAGGGCTTGAAGCTTTCTTT. Amino acids: CASSQDRGTGLEAFF.

The rearrangement joins TRBV2 to TRBJ2-3; 8 bases map to TRBD1. The CDR3 is 15 amino acids. The J segment lost 1 base and the V segment lost 5 bases, leaving 5 bases of the junction unmatched. Germline assignment: CDR1 SNHLY and CDR2 FYNNEI. As DNA, the CDR3 is TGTGCCAGCAGTCCCGGACAGGGTCGCACAGATACGCAGTATTTT. Translation: CASSPGQGRTDTQYF.

The genes are TRBV6-2 or TRBV6-3 and TRBJ1-5; tentative D call: TRBD1 (6 bases). This CDR3 has 14 amino acids. In germline, CDR1 is MNHEY, CDR2 SVGEGT. The V end was cut by 4 bases, the J end by 2 bases, with 9 bases between. CDR3 loop: CASSSAGGNQPQHF. The CDR3 region has the DNA TGTGCCAGCAGTTCCGCAGGGGGCAATCAGCCCCAGCATTTT.

This clone was observed a single time. This rearrangement joins TRBV28 to TRBJ2-5, with no clear D. Germline V CDR1 and CDR2: MDHEN, SYDVKM. This CDR3 region has 13 residues. Trimming took 7 bases from V and 5 from J, leaving 14 bases between them. Here the CDR3 reads CASTQWKEETQYF. The CDR3 DNA sequence: TGTGCCAGCACCCAATGGAAGGAGGAGACCCAGTACTTC.

This sequence joins TRBV19 and TRBJ2-3; 8 positions agree with TRBD1. V lost 5 bases to trimming and J lost 1 base; unmatched junction nucleotides: 11. This CDR3 has 17 amino acids. Germline V gene data show CDR1 as LNHDA and CDR2 as SQIVND (reference sequence). DNA of the CDR3: TGTGCCAGTAGTCCCAGACAGGGGCTTGGGGGCACAGATACGCAGTATTTT. Its protein product is CASSPRQGLGGTDTQYF.

The V and J genes are TRBV6-1 and TRBJ2-5; TRBD2 might be the D (6 bases). Trimming removed 0 bases from V and 3 bases from J, with 11 bases in between. The CDR3 covers 15 residues. From germline, CDR1 is MNHNS and CDR2 SASEGT. DNA for the CDR3: TGTGCCAGCAGTGAAGCAGCGTGGAGGGAAGAGACCCAGTACTTC. This translates into CASSEAAWREETQYF.

The chain links TRBV1 to TRBJ2-7; the D segment call TRBD2 is taken from the table without a DNA check. TRBV1 is labeled a pseudogene. This CDR3 comprises 16 residues. The CDR3 loop is CTSSQETLAGEDEQYF. In DNA, the CDR3 is TGCACCAGCAGCCAAGAAACACTAGCGGGAGAAGACGAGCAGTACTTC.

V is TRBV7-8 and J is TRBJ2-2; no reliable D call. Germline CDR1 and CDR2: SGHVS and FQNEAQ. Trimming stripped 2 bases from V and 10 bases from J, with 14 bases between. The CDR3 is 14 residues long. CDR3 loop: CASSLTTPWVELFF. In nucleotides, the CDR3 is TGTGCCAGCAGCTTAACTACCCCATGGGTGGAGCTGTTTTTT.

As DNA, the CDR3 is TGTGCCAGCAGACGGGACTCCTATAATTCACCCCTCCACTTT. Protein: CASRRDSYNSPLHF. The J gene is TRBJ1-6, the V gene TRBV3-1 (or the pseudogene TRBV3-2); no definite D call. This CDR3 is built from 14 residues. Trimming took 6 bases from V and 0 from J, leaving 6 bases between them. The germline CDR1 and CDR2 sequences are LGHDT and YNNKEL (reference sequence).

The rearrangement joins TRBV6-4 to TRBJ2-1, with TRBD2 matching over 11 bases. With 8 bases clipped from V and 5 bases from J, the junction kept 5 bases outside the gene matches. Germline V gene data show CDR1 as MRHNA and CDR2 as SNTAGT. The CDR3 consists of 14 residues. The CDR3 loop reads CASRIAGGHNEQFF. CDR3 coding DNA: TGTGCCAGCCGCATAGCGGGAGGGCACAATGAGCAGTTCTTC.